The entry below describes one TCR beta chain. These data originate in a study of cytomegalovirus exposure and HLA in healthy donors. The primer mix had 60 Vbeta and 13 Jbeta primers. Sequencing used immunoSEQ multiplex PCR; TCRdb keeps in-frame clones, though not all of them. The sample records 130,000 to 150,000 clones, about 80% being singletons. Sequenced sample: PBMCs. This TCR derives from a man aged 40-55 years in good health and CMV-seropositive.

The CDR3 sequence is CASSSDRLDYGYTF. The CDR3 DNA reads as TGCGCCAGCAGTTCCGACAGGTTAGACTATGGCTACACCTTC. V is TRBV5-1 and J is TRBJ1-2; the D gene is possibly TRBD1 (6 bases). CDR3 length: 14 amino acids. Germline V gene lookup returns CDR1 SGHRS and CDR2 YFSETQ. Trimming removed 5 bases from V and 3 bases from J, with 14 bases in between. The whole variable domain, filled in from reference TRBV5-1 and TRBJ1-2, reads KAGVTQTPRYLIKTRGQQVTLSCSPISGHRSVSWYQQTPGQGLQFLFEYFSETQRNKGNFPGRFSGRQFSNSRSEMNVSTLELGDSALYLCASSSDRLDYGYTFGSGTRLTVV.